This entry describes one TCR beta chain. Its antigen is undetermined. TCRdb reprocessed the 5' RACE reads with MiXCR, giving one entry per CDR3 protein. The repertoire holds around 320,000 distinct CDR3 sequences, with roughly a fifth as singletons. The data are from a study of T-cell memory formation after mild COVID-19. Overall study context: TCR clusters were mostly donor specific. Whole-study findings and limits: The SARS-CoV-2 specificity of second-wave clones reaching peak at day 37 remained unverified.

With V trimmed by 8 bases and J by 4 bases, 10 bases remained unmatched. This CDR3 region has 15 residues. The source of this sequence is a man aged 18 to 30 who had mild COVID-19 (a few samples of this study predate the infection). Cell type and time point are not known. V gene TRBV12-3 or TRBV12-4 combines with J gene TRBJ2-2, with TRBD2 identical over 7 bases. Sample: PBMCs or a T cell subset sorted from them (not recorded which). CDR3 protein: CASRRLAGGTGELFF. The CDR3 bases are TGTGCCAGCCGTCGACTAGCTGGTGGCACCGGGGAGCTGTTTTTT.